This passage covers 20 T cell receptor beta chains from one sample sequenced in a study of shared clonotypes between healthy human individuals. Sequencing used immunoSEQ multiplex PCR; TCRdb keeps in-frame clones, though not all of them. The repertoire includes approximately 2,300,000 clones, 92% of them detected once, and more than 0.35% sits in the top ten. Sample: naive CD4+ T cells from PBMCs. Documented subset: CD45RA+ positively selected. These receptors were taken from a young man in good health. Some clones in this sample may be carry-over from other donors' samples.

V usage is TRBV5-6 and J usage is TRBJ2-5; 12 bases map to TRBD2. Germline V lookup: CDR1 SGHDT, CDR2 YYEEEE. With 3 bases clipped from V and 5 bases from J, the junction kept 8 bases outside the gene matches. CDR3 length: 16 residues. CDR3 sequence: CASSSTSGSLGETQYF. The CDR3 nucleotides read TGTGCCAGCAGCTCGACTAGCGGGAGTCTCGGGGAGACCCAGTACTTC. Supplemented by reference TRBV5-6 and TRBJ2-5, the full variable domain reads DAGVTQSPTHLIKTRGQQVTLRCSPKSGHDTVSWYQQALGQGPQFIFQYYEEEERQRGNFPDRFSGHQFPNYSSELNVNALLLGDSALYLCASSSTSGSLGETQYFGPGTRLLVL.

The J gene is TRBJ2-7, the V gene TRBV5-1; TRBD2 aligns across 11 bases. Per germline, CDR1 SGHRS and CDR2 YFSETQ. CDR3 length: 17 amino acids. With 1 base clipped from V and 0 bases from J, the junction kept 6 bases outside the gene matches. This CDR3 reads CASSLSLAGGLSYEQYF. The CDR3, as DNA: TGCGCCAGCAGCTTGTCGCTAGCGGGAGGTCTCTCCTACGAGCAGTACTTC.

CDR3 loop: CASSPTGTGSDEQYF. As DNA, the CDR3 is TGTGCCAGCAGTCCAACCGGGACAGGGTCCGACGAGCAGTACTTC. The V gene is TRBV11-3, the J gene TRBJ2-7; 9 bases map to TRBD1. This CDR3 has 15 amino acids. The V segment lost 6 bases and the J segment 5 bases; nucleotides outside the gene matches: 11. Germline V gene data show CDR1 as SGHNT and CDR2 as YENEEA.

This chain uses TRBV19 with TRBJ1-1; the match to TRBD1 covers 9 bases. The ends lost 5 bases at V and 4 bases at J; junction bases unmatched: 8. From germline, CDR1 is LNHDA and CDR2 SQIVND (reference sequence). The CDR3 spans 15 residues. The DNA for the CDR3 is TGTGCCAGTAGTTTAGGACAGGGGATAAGCACTGAAGCTTTCTTT. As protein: CASSLGQGISTEAFF.

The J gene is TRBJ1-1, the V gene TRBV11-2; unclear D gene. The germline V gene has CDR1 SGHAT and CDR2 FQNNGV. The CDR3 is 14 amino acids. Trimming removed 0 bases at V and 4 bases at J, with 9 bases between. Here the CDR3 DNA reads TGTGCCAGCAGCTTAGATCCCGCAAGCACTGAAGCTTTCTTT. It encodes CASSLDPASTEAFF.

This CDR3 is CASSEGDVEAFF. The CDR3 DNA sequence: TGTGCCAGCAGTGAGGGGGACGTTGAAGCTTTCTTT. The rearrangement joins TRBV2 to TRBJ1-1; TRBD1 might be the D (5 bases). CDR1 is SNHLY and CDR2 is FYNNEI in the germline V gene. This CDR3 comprises 12 residues. V lost 3 bases and J 7 bases, leaving 9 bases between the germline ends. Variable domain in full (rest from reference TRBV2 and TRBJ1-1): EPEVTQTPSHQVTQMGQEVILRCVPISNHLYFYWYRQILGQKVEFLVSFYNNEISEKSEIFDDQFSVERPDGSNFTLKIRSTKLEDSAMYFCASSEGDVEAFFGQGTRLTVV.

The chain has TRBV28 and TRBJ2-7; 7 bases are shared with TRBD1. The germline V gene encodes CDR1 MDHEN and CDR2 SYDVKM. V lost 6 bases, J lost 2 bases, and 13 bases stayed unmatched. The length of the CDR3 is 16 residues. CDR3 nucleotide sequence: TGTGCCAGCAGCTCTAACGGACAGGTCATAACCTACGAGCAGTACTTC. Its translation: CASSSNGQVITYEQYF.

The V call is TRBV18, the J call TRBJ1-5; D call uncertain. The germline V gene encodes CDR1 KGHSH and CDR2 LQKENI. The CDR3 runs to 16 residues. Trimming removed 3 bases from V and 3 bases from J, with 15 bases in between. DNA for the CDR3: TGTGCCAGCTCACCGGTTTGGGCAGGCAACAATCAGCCCCAGCATTTT. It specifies CASSPVWAGNNQPQHF.

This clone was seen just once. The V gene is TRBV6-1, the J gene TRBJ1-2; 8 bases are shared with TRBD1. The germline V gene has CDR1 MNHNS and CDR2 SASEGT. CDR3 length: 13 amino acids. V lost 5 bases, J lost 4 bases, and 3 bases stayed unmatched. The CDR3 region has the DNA TGTGCCAGCAGTCAGGACAGGGCCTATGGCTACACCTTC. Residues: CASSQDRAYGYTF.

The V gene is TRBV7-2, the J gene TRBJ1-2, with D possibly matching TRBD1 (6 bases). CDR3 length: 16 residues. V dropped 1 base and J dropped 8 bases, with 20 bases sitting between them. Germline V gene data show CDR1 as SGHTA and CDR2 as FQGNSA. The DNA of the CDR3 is TGTGCCAGCAGCTTAGACCGTCCTATAGGGGGTGAGGGCTACACCTTC. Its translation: CASSLDRPIGGEGYTF.

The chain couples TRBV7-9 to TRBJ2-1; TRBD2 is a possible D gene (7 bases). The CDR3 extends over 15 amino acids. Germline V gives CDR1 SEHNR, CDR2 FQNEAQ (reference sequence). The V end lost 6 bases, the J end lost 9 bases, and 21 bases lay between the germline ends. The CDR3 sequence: CASSPGRGGTSEQFF. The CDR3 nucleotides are TGTGCCAGCAGTCCCGGTAGGGGGGGTACGAGTGAGCAGTTCTTC.

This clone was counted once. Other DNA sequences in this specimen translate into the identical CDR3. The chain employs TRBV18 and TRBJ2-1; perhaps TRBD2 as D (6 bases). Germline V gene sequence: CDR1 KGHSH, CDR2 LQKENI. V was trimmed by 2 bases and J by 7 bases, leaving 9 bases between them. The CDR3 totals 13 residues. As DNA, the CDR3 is TGTGCCAGCTCACCAGGTCTAGCGAATGAGCAGTTCTTC. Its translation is CASSPGLANEQFF. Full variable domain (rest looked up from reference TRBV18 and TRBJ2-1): NAGVMQNPRHLVRRRGQEARLRCSPMKGHSHVYWYRQLPEEGLKFMVYLQKENIIDESGMPKERFSAEFPKEGPSILRIQQVVRGDSAAYFCASSPGLANEQFFGPGTRLTVL.

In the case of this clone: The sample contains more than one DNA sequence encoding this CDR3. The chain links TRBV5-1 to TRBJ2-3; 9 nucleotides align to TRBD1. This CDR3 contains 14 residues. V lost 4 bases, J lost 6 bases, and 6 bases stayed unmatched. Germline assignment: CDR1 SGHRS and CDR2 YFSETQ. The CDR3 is CASSLGTGRDTQYF. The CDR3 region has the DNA TGCGCCAGCAGCCTAGGGACAGGGAGGGATACGCAGTATTTT.

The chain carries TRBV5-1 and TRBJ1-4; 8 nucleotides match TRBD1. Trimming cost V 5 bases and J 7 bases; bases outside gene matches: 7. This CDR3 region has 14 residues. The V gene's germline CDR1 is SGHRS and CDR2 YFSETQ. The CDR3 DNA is TGCGCCAGCAGACCCCAGGGGGCGGGTGAAAAACTGTTTTTT. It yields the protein CASRPQGAGEKLFF.

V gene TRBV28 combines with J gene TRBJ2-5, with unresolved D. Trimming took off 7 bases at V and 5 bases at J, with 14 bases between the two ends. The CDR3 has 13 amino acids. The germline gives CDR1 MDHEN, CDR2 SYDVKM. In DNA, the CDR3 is TGTGCCAGCACCCCGGCAGGTCTCGAGACCCAGTACTTC. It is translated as CASTPAGLETQYF.

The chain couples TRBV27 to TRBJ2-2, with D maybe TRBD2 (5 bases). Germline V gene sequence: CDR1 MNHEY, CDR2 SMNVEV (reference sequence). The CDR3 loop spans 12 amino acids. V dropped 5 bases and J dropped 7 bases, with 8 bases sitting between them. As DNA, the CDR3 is TGTGCCAGCAGTAAACGGGGCGGGGAGCTGTTTTTT. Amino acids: CASSKRGGELFF.

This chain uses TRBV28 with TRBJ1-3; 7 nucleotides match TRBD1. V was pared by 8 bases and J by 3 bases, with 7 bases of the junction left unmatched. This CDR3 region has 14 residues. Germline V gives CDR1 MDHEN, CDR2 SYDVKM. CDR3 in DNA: TGTGCCAGCTTCCGGGACAGAGGTGGAAACACCATATATTTT. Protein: CASFRDRGGNTIYF.

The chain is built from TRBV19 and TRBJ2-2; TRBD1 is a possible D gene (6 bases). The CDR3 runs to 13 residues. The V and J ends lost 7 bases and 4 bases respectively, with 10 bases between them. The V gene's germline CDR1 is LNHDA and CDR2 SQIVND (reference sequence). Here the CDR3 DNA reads TGTGCCAGTAAAGACAGGCCCACCGGGGAGCTGTTTTTT. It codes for CASKDRPTGELFF.

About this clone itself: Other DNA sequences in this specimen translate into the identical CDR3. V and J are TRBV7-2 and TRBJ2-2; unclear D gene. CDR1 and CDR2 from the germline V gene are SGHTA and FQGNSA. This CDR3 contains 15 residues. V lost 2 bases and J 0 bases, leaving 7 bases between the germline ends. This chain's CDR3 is CASSLFSANTGELFF. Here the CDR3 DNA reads TGTGCCAGCAGCTTATTCTCAGCGAACACCGGGGAGCTGTTTTTT.

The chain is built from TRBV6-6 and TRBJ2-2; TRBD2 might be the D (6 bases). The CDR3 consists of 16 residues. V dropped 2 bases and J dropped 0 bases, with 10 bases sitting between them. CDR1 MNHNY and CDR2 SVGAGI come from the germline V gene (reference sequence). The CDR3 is CASSYLGTSNTGELFF. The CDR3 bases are TGTGCCAGCAGTTACCTAGGGACTTCGAACACCGGGGAGCTGTTTTTT.